This T cell receptor beta chain was sequenced for a study of identifying expanded T cells in peripheral blood. Sequencing was performed with immunoSEQ multiplex PCR; in TCRdb, only in-frame clones are kept and a portion is missing. The data show around 130,000 clones, about 86% seen once. Germline CDR1 SGHDN, CDR2 FVKESK. CDR3 length: 13 residues. J was trimmed by 2 bases and V by 7 bases; bases with no gene match: 5. The sequence was obtained from a person aged 18 to 75 in good health. The sample consisted of blood. The chain recombines TRBV14 with TRBJ2-7; TRBD1 matches 7 bases. CDR3 amino acids: CASKRGTAYEQYF. In DNA, the CDR3 is TGTGCCAGCAAACGAGGGACAGCCTACGAGCAGTACTTC.